Each of the 18 T cell receptor beta chains below was sequenced from the same sample in a study of beta chain features in type 1 diabetes. As every portion of the isolated RNA was reverse transcribed, the sequencing read expressed TCRB transcripts. The table came from immunoSEQ multiplex PCR; TCRdb's copy has only in-frame clones and leaves some out. The sample lists approximately 44,000 clones, over 50% occurring once. What was sequenced was Tregs from blood. The receptor source for this set is a woman aged 18-29 years in good health.

This clone has a handful of counts. This sequence joins TRBV4-2 and TRBJ2-7, with 7 bases fitting TRBD2. The germline gives CDR1 LGHNA, CDR2 YNFKEQ. The CDR3 covers 15 residues. J lost 2 bases, V lost 1 base, and 5 bases had no gene match. Here the CDR3 reads CASSQGEGGTYEQYF. The CDR3 DNA is TGTGCCAGCAGCCAAGGTGAGGGAGGGACCTACGAGCAGTACTTC.

The chain links TRBV4-1 to TRBJ2-5, with 8 bases fitting TRBD1. Gene TRBJ2-7 matches the end of the DNA better, so the J call may be wrong. Germline lookup yields CDR1 MGHRA and CDR2 YSYEKL. This CDR3 comprises 16 residues. CDR3 amino acids: CASSQGQGAFTYEQYF. CDR3 bases: TGCGCCAGCAGCCAAGGGCAGGGGGCATTCACCTACGAGCAGTACTTC.

The chain couples TRBV28 to TRBJ2-5; weak D call: TRBD2 (5 bases). The germline V and J ends were trimmed by 6 bases and 6 bases, with 32 bases remaining between them. This CDR3 is 19 amino acids long. CDR1 and CDR2 from the germline V gene are MDHEN and SYDVKM. The CDR3 nucleotides are TGTGCCAGCAGCTTAATCTTCTCGACTACCCTCCTCTACAAAAAGACCCAGTACTTC. Translation: CASSLIFSTTLLYKKTQYF. The variable domain in full, with the rest retrieved from reference TRBV28 and TRBJ2-5, is DVKVTQSSRYLVKRTGEKVFLECVQDMDHENMFWYRQDPGLGLRLIYFSYDVKMKEKGDIPEGYSVSREKKERFSLILESASTNQTSMYLCASSLIFSTTLLYKKTQYFGPGTRLLVL.

This chain connects TRBV7-2 to TRBJ2-1; 8 bases map to TRBD1. This CDR3 has 15 amino acids. CDR1 is SGHTA and CDR2 is FQGNSA in the germline V gene. V was pared by 4 bases and J by 4 bases, with 6 bases of the junction left unmatched. The CDR3, as DNA: TGTGCCAGCAGCTCCTGGACAGGGATTTACAATGAGCAGTTCTTC. Translating it yields CASSSWTGIYNEQFF.

This chain uses TRBV5-1 with TRBJ2-3; 11 nucleotides agree with TRBD2. The V gene end was trimmed by 3 bases and the J gene end by 2 bases; junction bases not matched to a gene: 8. Germline V gene sequence: CDR1 SGHRS, CDR2 YFSETQ. This CDR3 has 17 residues. The CDR3 bases are TGCGCCAGCAGCTACCGACCGACTAGCGGGAACACAGATACGCAGTATTTT. Amino acids: CASSYRPTSGNTDTQYF.

The rearrangement joins TRBV5-5 to TRBJ1-2; D possibly corresponds to TRBD1 (6 bases). The V and J ends lost 4 bases and 3 bases respectively, with 10 bases between them. The CDR3 sequence is 13 residues long. Germline-derived CDR1 and CDR2 are SGHKS and YYEKEE (reference sequence). CDR3 coding DNA: TGTGCCAGCAGCCCCCGACAGGACTATGGCTACACCTTC. Residues: CASSPRQDYGYTF.

This clone is judged medium-sized (0.01 to 0.1%). The V call is TRBV4-1, the J call TRBJ2-3, with TRBD2 matching 7 bases. V lost 2 bases and J lost 4; bases outside the gene matches: 3. The CDR3 loop spans 14 amino acids. In germline, CDR1 is MGHRA, CDR2 YSYEKL. The CDR3 bases are TGCGCCAGCAGCCAACCAACTAGCGCAGATACGCAGTATTTT. Translating gives CASSQPTSADTQYF.

CDR3 coding DNA: TGTGCCTGGAGTGTAGACATTGGCTACACCTTC. This gives the protein CAWSVDIGYTF. V usage is TRBV30 and J usage is TRBJ1-2; D gene uncertain. V lost 0 bases and J 7 bases, leaving 6 bases between the germline ends. Germline values: CDR1 GTSNPN, CDR2 SVGIG (reference sequence). The CDR3 is 11 amino acids.

This sequence joins TRBV6-5 and TRBJ1-1; a possible D gene is TRBD1 (5 bases). V gave up 8 bases and J gave up 7 bases, with 17 bases separating them. The germline CDR1 and CDR2 sequences are MNHEY and SVGAGI. This CDR3 region has 13 residues. In DNA form, the CDR3 reads TGTGCCAGCTTCGAAGGGGCTCGAGGTGAAGCTTTCTTT. Translating gives CASFEGARGEAFF.

The V gene is TRBV5-1, the J gene TRBJ1-1, with a tentative D call TRBD1 (6 bases). V shed 0 bases and J shed 0 bases, with 15 bases lying between them. Per the germline V gene, CDR1 is SGHRS and CDR2 is YFSETQ. This CDR3 has 17 amino acids. The CDR3 protein is CASSLVTGTNMNTEAFF. The CDR3 DNA is TGCGCCAGCAGCTTGGTTACCGGGACAAACATGAACACTGAAGCTTTCTTT. The whole variable domain, filled in from reference TRBV5-1 and TRBJ1-1, reads KAGVTQTPRYLIKTRGQQVTLSCSPISGHRSVSWYQQTPGQGLQFLFEYFSETQRNKGNFPGRFSGRQFSNSRSEMNVSTLELGDSALYLCASSLVTGTNMNTEAFFGQGTRLTVV.

The chain carries TRBV5-4 and TRBJ2-3; 7 nucleotides line up with TRBD2. Germline trimming cut 4 bases from V and 6 bases from J; bases unmatched to any gene: 17. Germline CDR1 reads SGHNT; CDR2 reads YYREEE (reference sequence). This CDR3 spans 17 amino acids. This chain's CDR3 is CASSPRWGRALTDTQYF. CDR3 coding DNA: TGTGCCAGCAGCCCAAGGTGGGGGAGGGCCTTGACGGATACGCAGTATTTT.

This clone rates as medium-sized. CDR3 sequence: CASSPGSQETQYF. The CDR3 DNA follows: TGTGCCAGCTCACCCGGGAGCCAAGAGACCCAGTACTTC. This sequence joins TRBV18 and TRBJ2-5; D possibly corresponds to TRBD2 (6 bases). Trimming cost V 3 bases and J 1 base, with 6 bases left between them. This CDR3 region has 13 residues. The germline V gene encodes CDR1 KGHSH and CDR2 LQKENI.

The rearrangement uses TRBV7-2 and TRBJ2-1; D is unresolved. Looked up from germline, CDR1 is SGHTA and CDR2 is FQGNSA. Trimming left V 1 base short and J 6 bases short, with 10 bases between. CDR3 length: 14 amino acids. The CDR3 is CASSLGLQSNEQFF. The CDR3 nucleotides read TGTGCCAGCAGCTTAGGCCTCCAGTCCAATGAGCAGTTCTTC. Full variable domain (outside the CDR3, taken from reference TRBV7-2 and TRBJ2-1): GAGVSQSPSNKVTEKGKDVELRCDPISGHTALYWYRQSLGQGLEFLIYFQGNSAPDKSGLPSDRFSAERTGGSVSTLTIQRTQQEDSAVYLCASSLGLQSNEQFFGPGTRLTVL.

The chain recombines TRBV19 with TRBJ1-1; 7 bases are shared with TRBD1. With 3 bases clipped from V and 1 base from J, the junction kept 2 bases outside the gene matches. In germline, CDR1 is LNHDA, CDR2 SQIVND (reference sequence). The CDR3 spans 14 residues. The CDR3 protein is CASSIDRANTEAFF. In nucleotides, the CDR3 is TGTGCCAGTAGTATCGACAGGGCGAACACTGAAGCTTTCTTT.

The chain links TRBV5-1 to TRBJ2-1; D might be TRBD2 (5 bases). The V gene's germline CDR1 is SGHRS and CDR2 YFSETQ. This CDR3 is 15 amino acids long. Deletions cut 2 bases from V and 1 base from J, with 10 bases between. CDR3 nucleotides: TGCGCCAGCAGCTTTCTAGCCGTGTCCTACAATGAGCAGTTCTTC. Residues: CASSFLAVSYNEQFF.

The chain has TRBV6-5 and TRBJ2-3, with 9 bases identical to TRBD2. Germline V gives CDR1 MNHEY, CDR2 SVGAGI. The CDR3 is 14 amino acids. V shed 7 bases and J 6 bases; nucleotides not matched to a gene: 8. The CDR3 protein is CASKWREGKDTQYF. The DNA for the CDR3 is TGTGCCAGCAAGTGGCGGGAGGGCAAGGATACGCAGTATTTT.

The V call is TRBV11-2, the J call TRBJ2-6; D may be TRBD1 (5 bases). The V and J ends lost 5 bases and 0 bases respectively, with 8 bases between them. The CDR3 extends over 15 amino acids. Germline CDR1 and CDR2: SGHAT and FQNNGV. The CDR3 nucleotides read TGTGCCAGCAGCCCGACAGTCTCTGGGGCCAACGTCCTGACTTTC. Amino acid sequence: CASSPTVSGANVLTF.

The chain links TRBV4-1 to TRBJ2-3; 7 bases are a match to TRBD2. Trimming took 3 bases from V and 6 from J; bases not matched to a gene: 3. CDR1 is MGHRA, CDR2 YSYEKL, per germline. The CDR3 totals 13 residues. CDR3 loop: CASSQGGWDTQYF. The CDR3 DNA is TGCGCCAGCAGCCAGGGGGGGTGGGATACGCAGTATTTT.